This TCR beta chain was profiled in a study of T cell changes during pregnancy in multiple sclerosis. Libraries were prepared by immunoSEQ multiplex PCR; TCRdb keeps only in-frame clonotypes and omits some of them. The profile shows 65,000 to 90,000 clones, around 90% of them singletons. A single count supports this clone. Sequencing used CD4+ T cells from peripheral blood mononuclear cells, obtained after pregnancy. The receptor's source is a female donor with multiple sclerosis, enrolled in a pregnancy study.

The CDR3 DNA sequence: TGTGCCAGCAGCCCAGGGGGGAACACTGAAGCTTTCTTT. Translated, it gives CASSPGGNTEAFF. The chain recombines TRBV9 with TRBJ1-1; TRBD1 matches 7 bases. This CDR3 is 13 amino acids long. The J segment lost 1 base and the V segment lost 4 bases, leaving 1 base of the junction unmatched. Germline CDR1 SGDLS, CDR2 YYNGEE.